This TCR beta chain was recorded in a study of blood T cell repertoires in COVID-19. Study-level background: Samples came from the United States, Italy and Spain, spanning acute and convalescent COVID-19. Sources were T cells, B-cell-depleted T cells, or PBMCs; the material itself was cDNA or gDNA.

V shed 5 bases and J shed 3 bases, with 17 bases lying between them. The germline CDR1 and CDR2 sequences are SGHRS and YFSETQ. The CDR3 totals 15 residues. Authors' processing steps: By means of reference gene primer amplification, nucleated cell counts were estimated. Data came from immunoSEQ multiplex PCR; TCRdb stores just in-frame clones and leaves some out. V and J calls and clone size are given by that table; D and trimming were obtained from the DNA. Of fewer than 200,000 clones listed, about nine tenths are singletons. The chain employs TRBV5-1 and TRBJ2-5; no clear D gene. This TCR was sampled from a woman in her forties or fifties with acute or convalescent COVID-19. Sequencing input: peripheral blood. The CDR3 is CASSSNGVGKETQYF. The CDR3 bases are TGCGCCAGCAGTTCGAATGGAGTAGGAAAAGAGACCCAGTACTTC.